One and the same sample provided the 30 T cell receptor beta chains below, sequenced in a study of T-cell reconstitution after alpha-beta-depleted transplantation in children. Unique molecular identifiers were incorporated during preparation of the TCRbeta library. TCRdb recomputed calls from the PCR reads with MiXCR, one row per CDR3 protein. The data show 200,000 to 250,000 distinct CDR3 sequences, more than 20% seen once. The sample in question was PBMCs, mostly from graft donor cells, obtained 360 days after TCRalphabeta/CD19-depleted stem cell transplant. Every receptor here comes from a female patient aged 2-9 years who had a stem cell transplant for congenital amegakaryocytic thrombocytopenia, so the T cells may come from the graft donor.

The rearrangement joins TRBV11-2 to TRBJ2-1; D perhaps matches TRBD2 (5 bases). Trimming cost V 5 bases and J 0 bases, with 23 bases left between them. Germline V gene lookup returns CDR1 SGHAT and CDR2 FQNNGV. The CDR3 has 19 amino acids. The CDR3 sequence is CASSPWPLGGGDSYNEQFF. The CDR3 region has the DNA TGTGCCAGCAGCCCCTGGCCATTAGGTGGAGGAGACTCCTACAATGAGCAGTTCTTC.

This clonotype was recorded a few times. The chain links TRBV20-1 to TRBJ2-7, with 9 bases that match TRBD1. This CDR3 has 14 residues. Trimming cost V 5 bases and J 4 bases; bases outside gene matches: 9. CDR1 is DFQATT, CDR2 SNEGSKA, per germline (reference sequence). Here the CDR3 DNA reads TGCAGTGCTGCCCGACAGGGGGATTTGTACGAGCAGTACTTC. It yields the protein CSAARQGDLYEQYF.

This clonotype was seen a few times. The genes are TRBV12-3 or TRBV12-4 and TRBJ2-3; D gene unclear. This CDR3 has 14 residues. The V end lost 6 bases, the J end lost 3 bases, and 13 bases lay between the germline ends. Written as DNA, the CDR3 is TGTGCCAGCAGCTTTGCCAAGTATACAGATACGCAGTATTTT. Translation: CASSFAKYTDTQYF.

This clonotype came up a few times. The chain combines TRBV7-2 with TRBJ1-1; 7 nucleotides line up with TRBD1. Trimming cost V 2 bases and J 2 bases; bases outside gene matches: 2. Per germline, CDR1 SGHTA and CDR2 FQGNSA. This CDR3 has 14 residues. The CDR3 sequence is CASSLNRGNTEAFF. In DNA, the CDR3 is TGTGCCAGCAGCTTAAACAGGGGAAACACTGAAGCTTTCTTT.

This clonotype was counted a few times. Written as DNA, the CDR3 is TGCAGTGCTAGAGATGGGATAGCGGGGACTACCGGGGAGCTGTTTTTT. This codes for CSARDGIAGTTGELFF. The rearrangement uses TRBV20-1 and TRBJ2-2; TRBD2 agrees at 8 bases. The CDR3 totals 16 residues. Germline CDR1 reads DFQATT; CDR2 reads SNEGSKA (reference sequence). After removal of 0 bases from V and 5 bases from J, the junction contained 8 bases not matched to a gene.

In its sample, this clonotype was seen a few times. The chain employs TRBV6-5 and TRBJ2-5; tentatively, D is TRBD2 (6 bases). Trimming pared 4 bases from V and 2 bases from J, leaving 11 bases between. Germline lookup yields CDR1 MNHEY and CDR2 SVGAGI. The CDR3 runs 14 residues. In DNA form, the CDR3 reads TGTGCCAGCAGTTCTACGACTAGTCAAGAGACCCAGTACTTC. Residues: CASSSTTSQETQYF.

The V and J genes are TRBV2 and TRBJ1-2; a weak D match, TRBD1 (5 bases). The CDR3 sequence is 13 residues long. Germline CDR1 is SNHLY and CDR2 is FYNNEI. V was cut by 3 bases and J by 8 bases, with 13 bases left in between. DNA of the CDR3: TGTGCCAGCAGTGAGTGGCCCTCAGGGGGCTACACCTTC. Residues: CASSEWPSGGYTF.

The table lists this clonotype with a count of one. The V gene is TRBV5-1, the J gene TRBJ1-4; D is unclear. CDR1 and CDR2 from the germline V gene are SGHRS and YFSETQ. This CDR3 has 14 residues. V lost 0 bases to trimming and J lost 8 bases, with 11 bases between them. The CDR3 bases are TGCGCCAGCAGCTTGGGGCTCCTGGGGGAAAAACTGTTTTTT. Its translation: CASSLGLLGEKLFF. Full variable domain (remainder filled in from reference TRBV5-1 and TRBJ1-4): KAGVTQTPRYLIKTRGQQVTLSCSPISGHRSVSWYQQTPGQGLQFLFEYFSETQRNKGNFPGRFSGRQFSNSRSEMNVSTLELGDSALYLCASSLGLLGEKLFFGSGTQLSVL.

J is TRBJ1-5 and V is TRBV20-1, with a weak D call TRBD1 (6 bases). Germline assignment: CDR1 DFQATT and CDR2 SNEGSKA (reference sequence). V lost 7 bases, J lost 4 bases, and 20 bases lay in between. CDR3 length equals 15 residues. Here the CDR3 reads CSGKDRNTPNQPQHF. The CDR3 DNA sequence: TGCAGTGGTAAGGACAGAAACACACCAAATCAGCCCCAGCATTTT.

This clonotype was seen a handful of times. The chain links TRBV12-3 or TRBV12-4 to TRBJ2-5; D not resolved. V lost 7 bases, J lost 1 base, and 22 bases lay in between. CDR3 length: 17 amino acids. The CDR3 DNA reads TGTGCCAGCACCGTCGGCGGCCGGCAAATCTCCCAAGAGACCCAGTACTTC. Translated: CASTVGGRQISQETQYF.

This clonotype showed up just a few times. The chain employs TRBV20-1 and TRBJ2-2; tentatively, D is TRBD1 or TRBD2 (7 bases each). This CDR3 spans 15 amino acids. The germline CDR1 and CDR2 sequences are DFQATT and SNEGSKA (reference sequence). V lost 5 bases and J 5 bases, leaving 18 bases between the germline ends. Here the CDR3 reads CSAGGGDSRTGELFF. The CDR3 DNA reads TGCAGTGCTGGAGGGGGGGACAGCAGGACCGGGGAGCTGTTTTTT.

The gene calls are TRBV2 and TRBJ2-5; TRBD1 matches 9 bases. Trimming removed 6 bases from V and 5 bases from J; junction bases left unmatched: 10. Per germline, CDR1 SNHLY and CDR2 FYNNEI. The CDR3 length is 15 residues. CDR3 residues: CASREDRGAWETQYF. The CDR3 nucleotides are TGTGCCAGCAGGGAGGACAGGGGAGCTTGGGAGACCCAGTACTTC.

A few counts support this clonotype. The chain recombines TRBV11-2 with TRBJ2-1, with 7 nucleotides matching TRBD1. V lost 0 bases and J lost 10; bases outside the gene matches: 15. The CDR3 extends over 17 amino acids. The germline CDR1 and CDR2 sequences are SGHAT and FQNNGV. CDR3 in DNA: TGTGCCAGCAGCTTAGAATGGTGGGTTGAGGGGGCGAAGGAGCAGTTCTTC. Its translation is CASSLEWWVEGAKEQFF.

This clonotype was detected only a few times. The chain is built from TRBV2 and TRBJ2-1; D gene ambiguous. CDR1 SNHLY and CDR2 FYNNEI come from the germline V gene. V lost 5 bases and J 6 bases, leaving 8 bases between the germline ends. The CDR3 is made up of 12 amino acids. The CDR3 reads CASSPVSNEQFF. The CDR3 DNA follows: TGTGCCAGCAGTCCAGTGAGCAATGAGCAGTTCTTC. Full variable domain (missing parts from reference TRBV2 and TRBJ2-1): EPEVTQTPSHQVTQMGQEVILRCVPISNHLYFYWYRQILGQKVEFLVSFYNNEISEKSEIFDDQFSVERPDGSNFTLKIRSTKLEDSAMYFCASSPVSNEQFFGPGTRLTVL.

This CDR3 is CAISGSSGSQSYNEQFF. CDR3 nucleotides: TGTGCCATCAGTGGGTCTAGCGGGAGTCAATCCTACAATGAGCAGTTCTTC. The chain carries TRBV10-3 and TRBJ2-1; 10 bases line up with TRBD2. CDR1 is ENHRY and CDR2 is SYGVKD in the germline V gene. The length of the CDR3 is 17 residues. With V trimmed by 4 bases and J by 1 base, 7 bases remained unmatched.

CDR3 in amino acids: CASSQGVAGGNTDTQYF. The CDR3 nucleotides read TGCGCCAGCAGCCAAGGGGTGGCGGGAGGGAACACAGATACGCAGTATTTT. The V and J genes are TRBV4-1 and TRBJ2-3; 9 bases fit TRBD2. The germline V gene encodes CDR1 MGHRA and CDR2 YSYEKL. The CDR3 is 17 residues long. The trim removed 1 base at V and 2 bases at J, leaving 7 bases unmatched.

Concerning this clonotype itself: Its ends do not fully match the called genes, so a read error is possible. The chain uses TRBV13 and TRBJ2-1; maybe TRBD2 (5 bases). The germline V gene encodes CDR1 PRHDT and CDR2 FYEKMQ (reference sequence). The CDR3 consists of 14 residues. CDR3 in DNA: TGTGGCAGCAGCTTAGACTACGCCTACAATGAGCAGTTCTTC. Its translation: CGSSLDYAYNEQFF.

The chain is built from TRBV27 and TRBJ2-1, with 10 bases identical to TRBD2. Germline V lookup: CDR1 MNHEY, CDR2 SMNVEV (reference sequence). The CDR3 is made up of 14 amino acids. After removal of 6 bases from V and 7 bases from J, the junction contained 6 bases not matched to a gene. This CDR3 reads CASRLAGQSNEQFF. In nucleotides, the CDR3 is TGTGCCAGCAGACTAGCGGGACAAAGTAATGAGCAGTTCTTC.

The chain links TRBV5-1 to TRBJ2-2; a weak D match, TRBD2 (6 bases). Germline V gene data show CDR1 as SGHRS and CDR2 as YFSETQ. This CDR3 has 18 amino acids. With 4 bases removed from V and 3 bases from J, the gap between germline ends came to 22 bases. CDR3 region: CASSTDMREAVDTGELFF. CDR3 DNA: TGCGCCAGCAGCACCGATATGAGGGAGGCCGTCGACACCGGGGAGCTGTTTTTT.

This clonotype was picked up many times. The rearrangement links TRBV27 to TRBJ2-7; 10 positions agree with TRBD1. V was clipped by 1 base and J by 6 bases; unmatched bases: 6. This CDR3 has 15 amino acids. CDR1 is MNHEY, CDR2 SMNVEV, per germline (reference sequence). The CDR3 bases are TGTGCCAGCAGTTTATTAGGGGACAGGGGATCCGAGCAGTACTTC. The encoded protein is CASSLLGDRGSEQYF.

This clonotype came up once. This chain uses TRBV20-1 with TRBJ2-2; 8 bases are a match to TRBD1. V was clipped by 1 base and J by 3 bases; unmatched bases: 1. The germline V gene has CDR1 DFQATT and CDR2 SNEGSKA (reference sequence). This CDR3 region has 14 residues. The CDR3 nucleotides read TGCAGTGCTAGAGCACAGGGGGACACCGGGGAGCTGTTTTTT. Protein product: CSARAQGDTGELFF.

The chain is built from TRBV28 and TRBJ1-5; 7 bases fit TRBD1. CDR1 and CDR2 from the germline V gene are MDHEN and SYDVKM. The V segment lost 4 bases and the J segment 3 bases; nucleotides outside the gene matches: 3. The CDR3 length is 14 residues. The CDR3 is CASSYRGDNQPQHF. The CDR3 bases are TGTGCCAGCAGTTACAGGGGCGACAATCAGCCCCAGCATTTT. The entire variable domain, with the rest obtained from reference TRBV28 and TRBJ1-5, is as follows: DVKVTQSSRYLVKRTGEKVFLECVQDMDHENMFWYRQDPGLGLRLIYFSYDVKMKEKGDIPEGYSVSREKKERFSLILESASTNQTSMYLCASSYRGDNQPQHFGDGTRLSIL.

This clonotype has more than one count but fewer than ten. This chain links TRBV2 with TRBJ1-2, with 8 bases identical to TRBD1. The CDR3 runs 13 residues. With 7 bases clipped from V and 3 bases from J, the junction kept 4 bases outside the gene matches. In germline, CDR1 is SNHLY, CDR2 FYNNEI. CDR3 sequence reads: CASMQTGDYGYTF. The CDR3 DNA sequence: TGTGCCAGCATGCAGACAGGGGACTATGGCTACACCTTC.

This chain joins TRBV6-5 and TRBJ1-1; perhaps TRBD1 as D (6 bases). The V gene lost 2 bases and the J gene lost 0 bases, with 7 bases spanning the gap. There are 14 residues in the CDR3. CDR1 is MNHEY, CDR2 SVGAGI, per germline. The CDR3 coding sequence is TGTGCCAGCAGTTACGGGACACTGAACACTGAAGCTTTCTTT. Translated, it gives CASSYGTLNTEAFF.

This clonotype showed up just a few times. The rearrangement joins TRBV4-1 to TRBJ2-3; no clear D gene. Germline-derived CDR1 and CDR2 are MGHRA and YSYEKL. CDR3 length equals 13 residues. The V end lost 7 bases, the J end lost 2 bases, and 10 bases lay between the germline ends. Written as DNA, the CDR3 is TGCGCCAGCACAGACTCGTTCACAGATACGCAGTATTTT. It translates to CASTDSFTDTQYF.

This clonotype has a handful of counts. The chain combines TRBV20-1 with TRBJ2-3, with no clear D. Between the trimmed V and J ends, which lost 3 bases and 2 bases, there was a span of 12 bases. The CDR3 has 14 residues. Germline-derived CDR1 and CDR2 are DFQATT and SNEGSKA (reference sequence). The CDR3 protein is CSARVKYNTDTQYF. The DNA of the CDR3 is TGCAGTGCTAGGGTCAAATACAACACAGATACGCAGTATTTT.

The chain employs TRBV30 and TRBJ1-6; the D gene is possibly TRBD1 (5 bases). The CDR3 extends over 15 amino acids. Germline values: CDR1 GTSNPN, CDR2 SVGIG (reference sequence). Trimming cost V 3 bases and J 8 bases, with 17 bases left between them. Here the CDR3 DNA reads TGTGCCTGGAGAGGTTGGGGGATAGAGCATTCACCCCTCCACTTT. It yields the protein CAWRGWGIEHSPLHF.

This clonotype was found a few times. As DNA, the CDR3 is TGTGCCAGCTCACTAAGGAGGGGGGAAGGTTACGAGCAGTACTTC. Protein: CASSLRRGEGYEQYF. The chain couples TRBV18 to TRBJ2-7, with D possibly being TRBD1 or TRBD2 (6 bases each). The germline V gene encodes CDR1 KGHSH and CDR2 LQKENI. The CDR3 sequence is 15 residues long. Trimming removed 4 bases at V and 4 bases at J, with 17 bases between.

The chain links TRBV20-1 to TRBJ2-5; TRBD2 matches 14 bases. Per germline, CDR1 DFQATT and CDR2 SNEGSKA (reference sequence). This CDR3 has 17 amino acids. Trimming took 2 bases from V and 7 from J; bases not matched to a gene: 12. The CDR3 here is CSARKTGTSGGPGTQYF. CDR3 sequence (DNA): TGCAGTGCTAGAAAAACCGGGACTAGCGGGGGTCCGGGGACCCAGTACTTC.

The rearrangement uses TRBV4-2 and TRBJ2-2; 10 positions match TRBD2. The germline V gene has CDR1 LGHNA and CDR2 YNFKEQ. The CDR3 contains 16 residues. J was trimmed by 3 bases and V by 1 base; bases with no gene match: 2. CDR3 sequence reads: CASSQASGGDTGELFF. The CDR3 bases are TGTGCCAGCAGCCAAGCCAGCGGGGGGGACACCGGGGAGCTGTTTTTT.